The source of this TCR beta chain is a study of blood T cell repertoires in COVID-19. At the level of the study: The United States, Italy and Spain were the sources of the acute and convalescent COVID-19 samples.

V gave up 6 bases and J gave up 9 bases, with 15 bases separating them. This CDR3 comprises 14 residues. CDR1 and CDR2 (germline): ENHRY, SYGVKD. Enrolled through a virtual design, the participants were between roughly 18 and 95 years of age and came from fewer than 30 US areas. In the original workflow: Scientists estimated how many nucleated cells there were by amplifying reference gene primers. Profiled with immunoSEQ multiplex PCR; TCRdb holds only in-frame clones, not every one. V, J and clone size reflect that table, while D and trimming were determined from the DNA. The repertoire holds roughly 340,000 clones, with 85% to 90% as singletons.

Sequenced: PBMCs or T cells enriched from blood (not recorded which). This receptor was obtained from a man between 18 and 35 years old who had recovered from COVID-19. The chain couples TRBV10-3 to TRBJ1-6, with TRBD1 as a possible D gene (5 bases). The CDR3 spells CAIRDAGESSPLHF. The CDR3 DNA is TGTGCCATCAGGGACGCGGGGGAGAGTTCACCCCTCCACTTT.